The present T cell receptor (beta chain) was sequenced within a study of shared clonotypes between healthy human individuals. CD4+ cells were split into CD45RA+ naive and CD45RA-negative memory subsets. V dropped 3 bases and J dropped 2 bases, with 8 bases sitting between them. The CDR3 is 13 residues long. Germline V CDR1 and CDR2: SEHNR, FQNEAQ (reference sequence). About this clone: Its antigen is not identified.

Overall study findings and caveats: In several donors, around 5% of naive CD4 clonotypes appeared in common.

Deep level was the assay's run setting. Several immunoSEQ 96-well plates shared each subset's DNA, each plate a replicate. TCRdb keeps only in-frame clones here, not all; method: immunoSEQ multiplex PCR. The data contain 2 million to 2.5 million clones, over 90% of them singletons. The gene calls are TRBV7-9 and TRBJ2-7, with D hard to call. The clonotype was recovered from a man between 18 and 29 years old in good health. Some clones in this sample may be carry-over from other donors' samples. The specimen was naive CD4+ T cells from PBMCs. Subset defined: CD45RA+ positively selected. The CDR3 reads CASSLTVPYEQYF. The CDR3, as DNA: TGTGCCAGCAGCTTGACCGTGCCCTACGAGCAGTACTTC.